The 11 T cell receptor beta chains below all came from one sample that was sequenced in a study of beta chain features in type 1 diabetes. Reverse transcription of all isolated RNA meant that expressed TCRB transcripts were sequenced. The method was immunoSEQ multiplex PCR; TCRdb's version includes in-frame clones alone and lacks a portion of them. Of roughly 300,000 clones listed, 7% to 10% are singletons. Study outcomes and limitations: All four CD4+ subsets from Type 1 diabetes patients carried moderately but significantly shorter TCRB CDR3s.

Antigen specificity for these receptors is unknown. The sequenced material came from central memory CD4+ T cells from blood. These receptors all come from a young man with type 1 diabetes.

The chain uses TRBV2 and TRBJ1-2; D uncertain. Germline values: CDR1 SNHLY, CDR2 FYNNEI. V was shortened by 4 bases and J by 0 bases, with 3 bases between the two germline ends. This CDR3 has 12 amino acids. The CDR3 nucleotides are TGTGCCAGCAGTGCTACTAACTATGGCTACACCTTC. It specifies CASSATNYGYTF.

The chain joins TRBV7-6 to TRBJ2-7; TRBD1 matches at 11 bases. Trimming cost V 4 bases and J 6 bases; bases outside gene matches: 5. The CDR3 is 14 amino acids. Germline V gene data show CDR1 as SGHVS and CDR2 as FNYEAQ. CDR3 sequence: CASSSMGQGGEQYF. For the CDR3, the DNA is TGTGCCAGCAGCTCGATGGGACAGGGGGGCGAGCAGTACTTC.

Concerning this clone itself: In the same sample, other DNA sequences code for this CDR3. This chain links TRBV7-2 with TRBJ2-7; 14 bases align to TRBD2. V was clipped by 0 bases and J by 2 bases; unmatched bases: 3. Germline-derived CDR1 and CDR2 are SGHTA and FQGNSA. The CDR3 covers 17 residues. CDR3 coding DNA: TGTGCCAGCAGCTTAGCGGGACTAGCGGGGGACCCCTACGAGCAGTACTTC. It codes for CASSLAGLAGDPYEQYF.

The chain joins TRBV11-2 to TRBJ2-7; D might be TRBD1 (6 bases). The CDR3 extends over 14 amino acids. Germline V lookup: CDR1 SGHAT, CDR2 FQNNGV. The V end lost 5 bases, the J end lost 8 bases, and 19 bases lay between the germline ends. The CDR3 DNA reads as TGTGCCAGCAGCAAAGGGACATCAATTGGCAAGCAGTACTTC. It translates to CASSKGTSIGKQYF.

The J gene is TRBJ2-3, the V gene TRBV7-9; D may be TRBD1 (6 bases). Between the trimmed V and J ends, which lost 4 bases and 3 bases, there was a span of 11 bases. Germline CDR1 reads SEHNR; CDR2 reads FQNEAQ (reference sequence). The CDR3 covers 14 residues. Written as DNA, the CDR3 is TGTGCCAGCAGCTCCGGACAGAAGACAGATACGCAGTATTTT. Protein: CASSSGQKTDTQYF.

The sample holds a few counts of this clone. The chain uses TRBV18 and TRBJ1-2, with 8 nucleotides matching TRBD1. Germline V gene data show CDR1 as KGHSH and CDR2 as LQKENI. The junction had 3 bases not matched to a gene; V was cut back by 3 bases and J by 3 bases. The CDR3 extends over 14 amino acids. The CDR3 nucleotides read TGTGCCAGCTCACCGGAGACAGGGGACTATGGCTACACCTTC. Amino acids: CASSPETGDYGYTF.

The genes are TRBV29-1 and TRBJ1-6, with a possible D match to TRBD1 (6 bases). Trimming left V 7 bases short and J 6 bases short, with 10 bases between. This CDR3 contains 12 residues. From germline, CDR1 is SQVTM and CDR2 ANQGSEA. This CDR3 reads CSAHRVNSPLHF. DNA for the CDR3: TGCAGCGCCCACAGGGTTAATTCACCCCTCCACTTT.

This rearrangement joins TRBV7-6 to TRBJ2-5; possible D gene TRBD2, 5 bases. The CDR3 extends over 16 amino acids. With 5 bases removed from V and 1 base from J, the gap between germline ends came to 17 bases. CDR1 and CDR2 from the germline V gene are SGHVS and FNYEAQ. CDR3 in amino acids: CASSGGWGEGQETQYF. DNA of the CDR3: TGTGCCAGCAGCGGAGGCTGGGGAGAGGGCCAAGAGACCCAGTACTTC.

This clone appeared many times. This chain's CDR3 is CASSQDRGWATEAFF. Written as DNA, the CDR3 is TGCGCCAGCAGCCAAGATCGGGGGTGGGCCACTGAAGCTTTCTTT. The chain employs TRBV4-3 and TRBJ1-1; tentative D call: TRBD1 (5 bases). V was cut by 0 bases and J by 4 bases, with 12 bases left in between. Per the germline V gene, CDR1 is LGHNA and CDR2 is YSLEER. The CDR3 contains 15 residues.

The chain joins TRBV7-9 to TRBJ2-2, with TRBD1 matching 7 bases. Germline V gene data show CDR1 as SEHNR and CDR2 as FQNEAQ (reference sequence). V was clipped by 7 bases and J by 4 bases; unmatched bases: 6. The CDR3 length is 14 residues. The CDR3 is CASTPGQSTGELFF. In DNA, the CDR3 is TGTGCCAGCACCCCGGGACAGAGCACCGGGGAGCTGTTTTTT.

The chain links TRBV7-6 to TRBJ1-4; D gene ambiguous. Germline lookup yields CDR1 SGHVS and CDR2 FNYEAQ. The V gene lost 5 bases and the J gene lost 0 bases, with 13 bases spanning the gap. The length of the CDR3 is 16 residues. The CDR3 sequence: CASSPNGRATNEKLFF. As DNA, the CDR3 is TGTGCCAGCAGCCCTAACGGTAGGGCAACTAATGAAAAACTGTTTTTT.